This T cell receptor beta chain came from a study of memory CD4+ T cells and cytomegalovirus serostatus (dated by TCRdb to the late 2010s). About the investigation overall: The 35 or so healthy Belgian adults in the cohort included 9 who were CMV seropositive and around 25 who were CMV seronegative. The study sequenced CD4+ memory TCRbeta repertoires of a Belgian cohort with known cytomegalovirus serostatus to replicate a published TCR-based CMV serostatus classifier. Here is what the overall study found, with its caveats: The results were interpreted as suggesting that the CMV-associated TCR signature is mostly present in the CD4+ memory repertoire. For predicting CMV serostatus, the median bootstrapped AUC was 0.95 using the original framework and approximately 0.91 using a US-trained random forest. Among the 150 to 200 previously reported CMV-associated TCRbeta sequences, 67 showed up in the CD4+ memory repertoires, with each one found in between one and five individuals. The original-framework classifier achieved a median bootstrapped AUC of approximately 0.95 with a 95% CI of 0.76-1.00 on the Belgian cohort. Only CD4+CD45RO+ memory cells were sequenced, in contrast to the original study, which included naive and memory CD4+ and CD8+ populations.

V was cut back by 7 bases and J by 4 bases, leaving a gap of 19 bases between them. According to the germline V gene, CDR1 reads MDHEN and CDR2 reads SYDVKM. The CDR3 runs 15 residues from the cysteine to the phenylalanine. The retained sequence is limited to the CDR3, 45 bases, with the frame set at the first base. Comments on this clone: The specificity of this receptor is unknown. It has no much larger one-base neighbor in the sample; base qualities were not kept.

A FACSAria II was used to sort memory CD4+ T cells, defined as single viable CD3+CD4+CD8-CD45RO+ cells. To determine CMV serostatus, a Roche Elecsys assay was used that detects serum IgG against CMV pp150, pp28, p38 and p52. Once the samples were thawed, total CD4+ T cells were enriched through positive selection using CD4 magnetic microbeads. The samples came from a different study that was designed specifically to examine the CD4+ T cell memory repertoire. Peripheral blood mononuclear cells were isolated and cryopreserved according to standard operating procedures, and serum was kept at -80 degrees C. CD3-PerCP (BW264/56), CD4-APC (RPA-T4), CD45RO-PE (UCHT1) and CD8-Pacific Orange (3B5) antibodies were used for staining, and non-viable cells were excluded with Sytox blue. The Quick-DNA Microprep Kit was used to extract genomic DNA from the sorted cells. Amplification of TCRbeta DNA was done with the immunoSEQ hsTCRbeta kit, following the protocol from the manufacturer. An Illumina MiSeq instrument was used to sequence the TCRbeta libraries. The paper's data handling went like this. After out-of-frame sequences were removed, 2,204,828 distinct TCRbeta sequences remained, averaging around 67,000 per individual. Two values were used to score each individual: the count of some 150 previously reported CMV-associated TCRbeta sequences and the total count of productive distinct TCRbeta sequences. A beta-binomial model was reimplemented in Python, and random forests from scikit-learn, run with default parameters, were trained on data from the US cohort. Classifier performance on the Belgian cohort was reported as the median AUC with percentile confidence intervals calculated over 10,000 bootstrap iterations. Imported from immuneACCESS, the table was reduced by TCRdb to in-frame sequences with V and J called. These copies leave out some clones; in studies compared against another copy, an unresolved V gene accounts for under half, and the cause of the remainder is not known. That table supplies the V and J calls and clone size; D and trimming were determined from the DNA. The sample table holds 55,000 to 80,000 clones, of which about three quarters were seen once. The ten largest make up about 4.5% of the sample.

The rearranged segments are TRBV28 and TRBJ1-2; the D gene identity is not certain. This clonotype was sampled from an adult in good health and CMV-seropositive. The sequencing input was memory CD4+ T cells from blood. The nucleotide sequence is TGTGCCAGCAAGTCAGGCACCGACGATCTCTATGGCTACACCTTC. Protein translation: CASKSGTDDLYGYTF.